These 25 T cell receptor beta chains originate from one sample sequenced in a study of OX40 agonist ivuxolimab in advanced cancers. TCRdb's table, derived via immunoSEQ multiplex PCR, lists solely in-frame clones and lacks some. The sample lists more than 50,000 clones; 65% to 85% were seen once. The sample here was CD4+ or CD8+ T cells sorted from blood, taken in a trial of the OX40 agonist ivuxolimab. These receptors were collected from an adult with an advanced solid tumor such as melanoma, head and neck, liver or kidney cancer.

A remark on this clone: At one end the junction does not follow the germline gene, possibly because of a read error. The chain carries TRBV6-1 and TRBJ1-2, with D unresolved. The CDR3 extends over 13 amino acids. CDR1 MNHNS and CDR2 SASEGT come from the germline V gene. The CDR3 bases are TGTGCCAGCAGGGAAGGTTGGAACTATGGCTACACCTTC. Its protein is CASREGWNYGYTF.

Here the CDR3 reads CASSPGFGTDTQYF. CDR3 DNA: TGTGCCAGCAGCCCAGGGTTCGGGACAGATACGCAGTATTTT. The chain joins TRBV11-3 to TRBJ2-3, with D tentatively TRBD1 (5 bases). The length of the CDR3 is 14 residues. V gave up 5 bases and J gave up 3 bases, with 12 bases separating them. Germline CDR1 is SGHNT and CDR2 is YENEEA.

The chain has TRBV7-9 and TRBJ1-2; 7 bases fit TRBD1. This CDR3 is built from 15 residues. Germline lookup yields CDR1 SEHNR and CDR2 FQNEAQ (reference sequence). After removal of 5 bases from V and 4 bases from J, the junction contained 10 bases not matched to a gene. The DNA for the CDR3 is TGTGCCAGCAGCATAAAGACAGGGATGGGCTATGGCTACACCTTC. Translated, it gives CASSIKTGMGYGYTF.

The chain couples TRBV7-2 to TRBJ2-5; D is perhaps TRBD1 or TRBD2 (6 bases each). The ends were cut back, 3 bases at V and 5 bases at J, with 13 bases in the middle. Germline V gene lookup returns CDR1 SGHTA and CDR2 FQGNSA. CDR3 length: 14 residues. The CDR3, as DNA: TGTGCCAGCAGCTTGGGGGTAGGGGGGGAGACCCAGTACTTC. This encodes CASSLGVGGETQYF. Supplemented by reference TRBV7-2 and TRBJ2-5, the full variable domain reads GAGVSQSPSNKVTEKGKDVELRCDPISGHTALYWYRQSLGQGLEFLIYFQGNSAPDKSGLPSDRFSAERTGGSVSTLTIQRTQQEDSAVYLCASSLGVGGETQYFGPGTRLLVL.

The chain joins TRBV6-5 to TRBJ2-3; 9 nucleotides agree with TRBD2. The germline gives CDR1 MNHEY, CDR2 SVGAGI. V dropped 0 bases and J dropped 4; count of bases not matched to a gene: 5. The length of the CDR3 is 16 residues. The CDR3 DNA sequence: TGTGCCAGCAGTTACTCGACAGCGGGGGGCGCAGATACGCAGTATTTT. Its protein product is CASSYSTAGGADTQYF.

In its sample, this clone was seen once. The chain uses TRBV11-2 and TRBJ2-7; 8 bases fit TRBD2. The V segment lost 6 bases and the J segment 6 bases; nucleotides outside the gene matches: 7. Germline V gene lookup returns CDR1 SGHAT and CDR2 FQNNGV. This CDR3 has 13 residues. Here the CDR3 DNA reads TGTGCCAGCAGATCCCTGACTAGCGTCGAGCAGTACTTC. This sequence encodes CASRSLTSVEQYF.

This chain joins TRBV11-2 and TRBJ2-7; unclear D gene. The germline V gene has CDR1 SGHAT and CDR2 FQNNGV. Trimming left V 5 bases short and J 3 bases short, with 14 bases between. CDR3 length equals 14 residues. The CDR3 DNA follows: TGTGCCAGCAGCCCCACAAATACCAACTACGAGCAGTACTTC. As protein: CASSPTNTNYEQYF. Supplemented by reference TRBV11-2 and TRBJ2-7, the full variable domain reads EAGVAQSPRYKIIEKRQSVAFWCNPISGHATLYWYQQILGQGPKLLIQFQNNGVVDDSQLPKDRFSAERLKGVDSTLKIQPAKLEDSAVYLCASSPTNTNYEQYFGPGTRLTVT.

The chain has TRBV5-5 and TRBJ2-3; D is ambiguous. V gave up 0 bases and J gave up 4 bases, with 9 bases separating them. Germline assignment: CDR1 SGHKS and CDR2 YYEKEE (reference sequence). The CDR3 length is 14 residues. The CDR3 sequence: CASSLGVDPDTQYF. The CDR3 coding sequence is TGTGCCAGCAGCTTGGGGGTTGACCCAGATACGCAGTATTTT.

This chain connects TRBV19 to TRBJ1-1; possibly TRBD1 for D (6 bases). The CDR3 consists of 15 residues. Germline values: CDR1 LNHDA, CDR2 SQIVND (reference sequence). Trimming took 5 bases from V and 3 from J, leaving 16 bases between them. The CDR3 DNA reads as TGTGCCAGTAGTCCCATACAGGGCGGCGACACTGAAGCTTTCTTT. This sequence encodes CASSPIQGGDTEAFF. Full variable domain (missing parts from reference TRBV19 and TRBJ1-1): DGGITQSPKYLFRKEGQNVTLSCEQNLNHDAMYWYRQDPGQGLRLIYYSQIVNDFQKGDIAEGYSVSREKKESFPLTVTSAQKNPTAFYLCASSPIQGGDTEAFFGQGTRLTVV.

This chain connects TRBV2 to TRBJ1-2; the D gene is possibly TRBD1 (6 bases). This CDR3 has 15 amino acids. Per the germline V gene, CDR1 is SNHLY and CDR2 is FYNNEI. Trimming cost V 7 bases and J 4 bases, with 19 bases left between them. The CDR3, as DNA: TGTGCCAGCACCCCACAATCAGGGGCCGCCTATGGCTACACCTTC. Translating it yields CASTPQSGAAYGYTF. The whole variable domain, remainder taken from reference TRBV2 and TRBJ1-2, is EPEVTQTPSHQVTQMGQEVILRCVPISNHLYFYWYRQILGQKVEFLVSFYNNEISEKSEIFDDQFSVERPDGSNFTLKIRSTKLEDSAMYFCASTPQSGAAYGYTFGSGTRLTVV.

DNA for the CDR3: TGCGCCAGCAGTTCTGGACTAGCGGGCACAGATACGCAGTATTTT. This encodes CASSSGLAGTDTQYF. V and J are TRBV5-1 and TRBJ2-3; TRBD2 matches 10 bases. J gave up 1 base and V 5 bases, and 4 bases lay outside the gene matches. The CDR3 has 15 amino acids. Germline loops: CDR1 SGHRS, CDR2 YFSETQ.

The rearrangement joins TRBV7-2 to TRBJ1-4, with a possible D match to TRBD1 (6 bases). V was pared by 4 bases and J by 13 bases, with 10 bases between. CDR1 and CDR2 from the germline V gene are SGHTA and FQGNSA. This CDR3 region has 11 residues. DNA of the CDR3: TGTGCCAGCAGCTCGGGGGGCGGACTGTTTTTT. Amino acid sequence: CASSSGGGLFF.

The V call is TRBV5-1, the J call TRBJ1-1, with 7 bases that match TRBD1. CDR3 length: 14 amino acids. Germline lookup yields CDR1 SGHRS and CDR2 YFSETQ. V trimming: 0 bases; J trimming: 5 bases; junction bases outside the gene matches: 4. In nucleotides, the CDR3 is TGCGCCAGCAGCTTGGAAGGGGGCCGTACTGAAGCTTTCTTT. This sequence encodes CASSLEGGRTEAFF.

The chain links TRBV6-5 to TRBJ1-2; 8 bases agree with TRBD1. Germline CDR1 MNHEY, CDR2 SVGAGI. The V gene end was trimmed by 6 bases and the J gene end by 0 bases; junction bases not matched to a gene: 6. The CDR3 extends over 15 amino acids. DNA for the CDR3: TGTGCCAGCAGAGCCGGGACAGGTACTAACTATGGCTACACCTTC. Translated: CASRAGTGTNYGYTF.

The chain joins TRBV6-1 to TRBJ2-7; D unclear. Trimming removed 2 bases at V and 1 base at J, with 12 bases between. There are 15 residues in the CDR3. CDR1 is MNHNS, CDR2 SASEGT, per germline. CDR3 residues: CASSERVGLSYEQYF. The DNA for the CDR3 is TGTGCCAGCAGTGAAAGGGTAGGCTTATCCTACGAGCAGTACTTC.

This chain joins TRBV6-6 and TRBJ2-7; TRBD1 matches at 7 bases. Germline CDR1 MNHNY, CDR2 SVGAGI (reference sequence). There are 14 residues in the CDR3. Trimming at V came to 10 bases and at J to 1 base, leaving 10 bases not matched to a gene. For the CDR3, the DNA is TGTGCCACCAACAAGCAGGGGGTTTCCTACGAGCAGTACTTC. Its translation is CATNKQGVSYEQYF.

The V and J genes are TRBV19 and TRBJ2-3; possibly TRBD1 or TRBD2 for D (5 bases each). The CDR3 extends over 14 amino acids. Per germline, CDR1 LNHDA and CDR2 SQIVND (reference sequence). V was clipped by 3 bases and J by 5 bases, with 12 bases between them. This CDR3 reads CASSMALRGDTQYF. DNA of the CDR3: TGTGCCAGTAGTATGGCACTGAGGGGAGATACGCAGTATTTT.

The chain couples TRBV11-3 to TRBJ2-5, with TRBD2 as a possible D gene (5 bases). CDR3 length equals 13 residues. Trimming pared 4 bases from V and 5 bases from J, leaving 11 bases between. Germline CDR1 and CDR2: SGHNT and YENEEA. CDR3 residues: CASSSPQRETQYF. The CDR3 region has the DNA TGTGCCAGCAGCTCACCACAGCGGGAGACCCAGTACTTC.

This chain connects TRBV30 to TRBJ2-6; weak D call: TRBD1 (5 bases). CDR1 is GTSNPN, CDR2 SVGIG, per germline (reference sequence). CDR3 size: 14 residues. Trimming cost V 2 bases and J 5 bases, with 10 bases left between them. DNA for the CDR3: TGTGCCTGGAGTAGGGGTCTAAGGGCCAACGTCCTGACTTTC. It specifies CAWSRGLRANVLTF.

The gene calls are TRBV2 and TRBJ2-5; 9 nucleotides align to TRBD1. Germline values: CDR1 SNHLY, CDR2 FYNNEI. The CDR3 totals 12 residues. With 7 bases clipped from V and 4 bases from J, the junction kept 1 base outside the gene matches. In DNA form, the CDR3 reads TGTGCCAGCATGACAGGGGGAGAGACCCAGTACTTC. This encodes CASMTGGETQYF. Together with reference TRBV2 and TRBJ2-5, the CDR3 gives the full variable domain: EPEVTQTPSHQVTQMGQEVILRCVPISNHLYFYWYRQILGQKVEFLVSFYNNEISEKSEIFDDQFSVERPDGSNFTLKIRSTKLEDSAMYFCASMTGGETQYFGPGTRLLVL.

The J gene is TRBJ2-5, the V gene TRBV4-2, with 8 bases aligning to TRBD2. In germline, CDR1 is LGHNA, CDR2 YNFKEQ. The CDR3 consists of 15 residues. Unmatched junction bases numbered 5, after V lost 0 bases and J lost 5 bases. DNA for the CDR3: TGTGCCAGCAGCCAAGACAAGGCGGGAGGTGAGACCCAGTACTTC. Residues: CASSQDKAGGETQYF.

The chain is built from TRBV7-8 and TRBJ2-5, with 8 bases lining up with TRBD2. Germline V gene data show CDR1 as SGHVS and CDR2 as FQNEAQ. The CDR3 is 15 residues long. V lost 5 bases to trimming and J lost 1 base; unmatched junction nucleotides: 6. The CDR3 DNA is TGTGCCAGCAGCCGGGGGGGTTCCCCCCAAGAGACCCAGTACTTC. It translates to CASSRGGSPQETQYF.

The V call is TRBV6-1, the J call TRBJ2-5; possibly TRBD1 or TRBD2 for D (5 bases each). Germline V lookup: CDR1 MNHNS, CDR2 SASEGT. V lost 6 bases, J lost 1 base, and 9 bases lay in between. This CDR3 spans 13 amino acids. The CDR3, as DNA: TGTGCCAGCAGGAGTGGGGGCCAAGAGACCCAGTACTTC. Amino acid sequence: CASRSGGQETQYF.

Points on this clone: Mismatch with germline at one junction end may stem from a read error. This chain uses TRBV14 with TRBJ2-1; the match to TRBD1 covers 7 bases. The germline V gene encodes CDR1 SGHDN and CDR2 FVKESK. CDR3 length: 14 residues. Written as DNA, the CDR3 is TGTGCCAACAGCCAAGTAACAGGGGTAGATGAGCAGTTCTTC. It specifies CANSQVTGVDEQFF.

The V call is TRBV9, the J call TRBJ1-3, with a possible D match to TRBD1 (5 bases). CDR1 is SGDLS, CDR2 YYNGEE, per germline. V was shortened by 4 bases and J by 0 bases, with 17 bases between the two germline ends. The CDR3 is 17 residues long. CDR3 sequence reads: CASSPGPGGSSGNTIYF. The CDR3 nucleotides read TGTGCCAGCAGCCCTGGTCCGGGGGGAAGCTCTGGAAACACCATATATTTT.